Listed below are T cell receptor beta chains from one sample, sequenced in a study of T cell responses to AZD1222 COVID-19 vaccine. The assay was immunoSEQ multiplex PCR, and TCRdb's table has in-frame clones only and misses some. This sample yields 200,000 to 250,000 clones, of which about 94% are seen a single time; over 1.5% belongs to the top ten. The input for sequencing was peripheral blood, taken 28 days after the second dose of the MenACWY control vaccine. Receptors originate from an adult who received the MenACWY meningococcal vaccine as a control. Each CDR3 is given with its conserved first and last residue. A D gene is named only where the DNA matches it firmly. Size tells how often a clone was seen (once, few, many) or the class of an expanded clone, and some rows leave it out.

TRBV27	NA	TRBJ1-1	NA	CASSRGGGTFEAFF	TGTGCCAGCAGTAGAGGTGGGGGGACTTTCGAAGCTTTCTTT
TRBV5-1	NA	TRBJ1-6	NA	CASSLERDSPLHF	TGCGCCAGCAGCTTGGAACGGGATTCACCCCTCCACTTT
TRBV6-5	NA	TRBJ2-1	NA	CASRGSGASYNEQFF	TGTGCCAGCAGGGGAAGCGGAGCCTCCTACAATGAGCAGTTCTTC
TRBV3-1/TRBV3-2	TRBD1	TRBJ1-3	NA	CASSDPGGGSGNTIYF	TGTGCCAGCAGCGACCCAGGGGGGGGCTCTGGAAACACCATATATTTT
TRBV6-2/TRBV6-3	NA	TRBJ2-4	NA	CASSSQNIQYF	TGTGCCAGCAGCTCCCAAAACATTCAGTACTTC
TRBV2	NA	TRBJ2-2	NA	CASSATGRGTGELFF	TGTGCCAGCAGTGCGACAGGGAGGGGGACCGGGGAGCTGTTTTTT
TRBV7-2	NA	TRBJ1-6	NA	CASTGGHSYNSPLHF	TGTGCCAGCACCGGGGGGCACTCCTATAATTCACCCCTCCACTTT
TRBV30	NA	TRBJ2-7	NA	CAWRPTSYEQYF	TGTGCCTGGAGACCAACCTCCTACGAGCAGTACTTC
TRBV2	NA	TRBJ1-6	NA	CASREGWNSPLHF	TGTGCCAGCAGAGAGGGTTGGAATTCACCCCTCCACTTT
TRBV28	NA	TRBJ1-6	NA	CASSPLKGRNSPLHF	TGTGCCAGCAGTCCACTTAAGGGACGGAATTCACCCCTCCACTTT
TRBV24-1	NA	TRBJ1-2	NA	CATSEAGVGNGYTF	TGTGCCACCAGTGAAGCCGGGGTTGGAAATGGCTACACCTTC
TRBV5-1	NA	TRBJ1-2	once	CASSLGRVLGGYTF	TGCGCCAGCAGCTTGGGCAGGGTATTAGGAGGCTACACCTTC
TRBV7-2	NA	TRBJ1-6	NA	CASSLTWSGGNSPLHF	TGTGCCAGCAGCTTAACTTGGAGTGGGGGTAATTCACCCCTCCACTTT
TRBV12-1	NA	TRBJ2-3	NA	CASSYLGGTDTQYF	TGTGCCAGCAGCTACCTAGGGGGCACGGATACGCAGTATTTT
TRBV5-1	TRBD2	TRBJ2-7	NA	CASSFQAGGPYEQYF	TGCGCCAGCAGCTTCCAGGCGGGGGGGCCCTACGAGCAGTACTTC
TRBV6-2/TRBV6-3	TRBD1	TRBJ1-1	NA	CASSYRGQSGNTEAFF	TGTGCCAGCAGTTACAGGGGACAGTCAGGTAACACTGAAGCTTTCTTT
TRBV6-2/TRBV6-3	NA	TRBJ2-7	NA	CASSYSRVAYEQYF	TGTGCCAGCAGTTACTCTCGGGTTGCCTACGAGCAGTACTTC
TRBV28	NA	TRBJ1-2	once	CASSRAQGYGYTF	TGTGCCAGCAGCCGGGCGCAGGGTTATGGCTACACCTTC
TRBV19	NA	TRBJ1-6	NA	CASSINGFPNSPLHF	TGTGCCAGTAGTATCAACGGATTCCCTAATTCACCCCTCCACTTT
TRBV27	TRBD2	TRBJ2-7	NA	CASRPPSPTSGSPEQYF	TGTGCCAGCAGACCTCCATCCCCGACTAGCGGGAGTCCCGAGCAGTACTTC
TRBV28	TRBD2	TRBJ2-1	once	CASSFLRTSGDNEQFF	TGTGCCAGCAGTTTTCTCCGGACTAGCGGCGACAATGAGCAGTTCTTC
TRBV27	NA	TRBJ1-1	NA	CASRPGARRVGTEAFF	TGTGCCAGCAGGCCAGGGGCCCGACGGGTTGGCACTGAAGCTTTCTTT
TRBV14	NA	TRBJ2-7	NA	CASSQDGGIIFGQYF	TGTGCCAGCAGCCAAGATGGAGGGATAATCTTCGGGCAGTACTTC
TRBV28	NA	TRBJ2-6	NA	CASSTEQEPANVLTF	TGTGCCAGCAGTACCGAACAGGAACCGGCCAACGTCCTGACTTTC
TRBV5-1	TRBD1	TRBJ2-2	few	CASGPGQGVGGELFF	TGCGCCAGCGGCCCGGGACAGGGAGTAGGCGGGGAGCTGTTTTTT
TRBV30	TRBD1	TRBJ2-7	NA	CAWKNSGQGAVEQYF	TGTGCCTGGAAGAATTCTGGACAGGGGGCGGTCGAGCAGTACTTC
TRBV28	TRBD1	TRBJ1-1	NA	CASSFGTGSSEAFF	TGTGCCAGCAGTTTTGGGACAGGGAGTTCTGAAGCTTTCTTT
TRBV5-6	TRBD1	TRBJ1-3	NA	CASSSNRGNTIYF	TGTGCCAGCAGCTCAAACAGGGGGAACACCATATATTTT
TRBV5-1	NA	TRBJ1-6	NA	CASSLPGHYNSPLHF	TGCGCCAGCAGCCTACCGGGACATTATAATTCACCCCTCCACTTT
TRBV7-2	TRBD1	TRBJ1-2	NA	CASSFLTGGYGYTF	TGTGCCAGCAGCTTTTTGACAGGGGGGTATGGCTACACCTTC
TRBV6-2/TRBV6-3	NA	TRBJ2-2	NA	CASSPPFRDTGELFF	TGTGCCAGCAGCCCACCTTTCCGGGACACCGGGGAGCTGTTTTTT
TRBV6-5	TRBD1	TRBJ1-2	NA	CASSFTGTGGGYTF	TGTGCCAGCAGTTTTACCGGGACAGGAGGTGGCTACACCTTC
TRBV9	TRBD1	TRBJ1-6	NA	CASSDGTEKNSPLHF	TGTGCCAGCAGCGACGGGACAGAAAAGAATTCACCCCTCCACTTT
TRBV30	TRBD1	TRBJ1-5	NA	CAWGPGQVNQPQHF	TGTGCCTGGGGCCCAGGACAGGTAAATCAGCCCCAGCATTTT
TRBV6-5	NA	TRBJ2-2	NA	CASSYSGLIGAGELFF	TGTGCCAGCAGTTACTCGGGGCTGATCGGGGCCGGGGAGCTGTTTTTT
TRBV7-6	TRBD1	TRBJ2-7	NA	CASSPTGQGREQYF	TGTGCCAGCAGCCCAACGGGACAGGGGAGGGAGCAGTACTTC
TRBV20-1	NA	TRBJ2-3	NA	CSARGDTQYF	TGCAGTGCTAGAGGGGATACGCAGTATTTT